The rows below give T cell receptor beta chains drawn from one sample of a study of blood T cell repertoires in COVID-19. Repertoires were generated with immunoSEQ multiplex PCR, while TCRdb's copy carries only in-frame clones and drops some. The sample yields about 130,000 clones, about 89% seen once. Material: peripheral blood. The origin of the receptors is a woman in her sixties or seventies with acute or convalescent COVID-19. The CDR3 runs from the conserved cysteine through the conserved F or W. The D gene is left open where the match is weak. Clone size, where shown, is once, few, many, or a class for clones that have expanded.

TRBJ2-7 - 16 TRBV11-3 TRBD2 CASSLDGGRGVHEQYF TGTGCCAGCAGCTTAGATGGTGGGAGGGGTGTACACGAGCAGTACTTC
TRBJ1-2 - 17 TRBV3-1/TRBV3-2 TRBD1 CASSPPGQTTVNYGYTF TGTGCCAGCAGCCCTCCGGGACAGACGACCGTTAACTATGGCTACACCTTC
TRBJ2-1 - 14 TRBV7-3 - CASSPPGSINEQFF TGTGCCAGCAGCCCGCCCGGTTCAATCAATGAGCAGTTCTTC
TRBJ1-2 - 15 TRBV28 - CASTKGGRQDYGYTF TGTGCCAGCACCAAAGGGGGTCGACAGGACTATGGCTACACCTTC
TRBJ1-1 - 13 TRBV3-1/TRBV3-2 - CASSQGTVSEAFF TGTGCCAGCAGCCAAGGGACAGTTTCTGAAGCTTTCTTT
TRBJ1-1 - 13 TRBV20-1 - CSASVGGATEAFF TGCAGTGCTAGTGTTGGGGGGGCAACTGAAGCTTTCTTT
TRBJ2-7 - 14 TRBV9 TRBD2 CASSVGGSSYEQYF TGTGCCAGCAGCGTTGGCGGGAGCTCCTACGAGCAGTACTTC
TRBJ1-4 once 16 TRBV28 - CASSLVGSGTNEKLFF TGTGCCAGCAGTTTAGTTGGGTCCGGGACTAATGAAAAACTGTTTTTT
TRBJ1-4 - 14 TRBV28 - CASSTTGSNEKLFF TGTGCCAGCAGCACGACAGGCTCTAATGAAAAACTGTTTTTT
TRBJ2-2 - 15 TRBV28 - CASSRDSANTGELFF TGTGCCAGCAGCCGGGACTCGGCGAACACCGGGGAGCTGTTTTTT
TRBJ1-4 - 14 TRBV3-1/TRBV3-2 - CASSQGGLNEKLFF TGTGCCAGCAGCCAAGGGGGGCTTAATGAAAAACTGTTTTTT
TRBJ2-7 - 16 TRBV4-2 - CASSQEASVSSYEQYF TGTGCCAGCAGCCAAGAAGCTAGCGTGAGCTCCTACGAGCAGTACTTC